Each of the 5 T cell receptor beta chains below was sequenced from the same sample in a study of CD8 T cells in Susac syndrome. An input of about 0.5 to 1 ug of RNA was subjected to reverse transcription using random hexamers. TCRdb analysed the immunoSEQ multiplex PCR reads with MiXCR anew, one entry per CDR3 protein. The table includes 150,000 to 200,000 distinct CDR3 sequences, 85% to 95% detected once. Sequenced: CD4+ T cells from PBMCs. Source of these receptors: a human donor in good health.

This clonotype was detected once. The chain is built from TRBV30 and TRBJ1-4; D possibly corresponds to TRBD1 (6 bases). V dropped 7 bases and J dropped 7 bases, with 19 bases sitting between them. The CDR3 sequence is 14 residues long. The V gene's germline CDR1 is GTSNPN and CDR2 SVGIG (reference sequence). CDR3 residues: CASQGFRGGEKLFF. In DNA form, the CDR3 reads TGTGCCTCCCAGGGGTTTCGAGGGGGTGAAAAACTGTTTTTT.

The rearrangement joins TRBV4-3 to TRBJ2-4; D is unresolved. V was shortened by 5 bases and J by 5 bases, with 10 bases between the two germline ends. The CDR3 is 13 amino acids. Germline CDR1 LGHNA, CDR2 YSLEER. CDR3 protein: CASSYVGQNIQYF. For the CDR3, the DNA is TGCGCCAGCAGCTACGTCGGGCAAAACATTCAGTACTTC.

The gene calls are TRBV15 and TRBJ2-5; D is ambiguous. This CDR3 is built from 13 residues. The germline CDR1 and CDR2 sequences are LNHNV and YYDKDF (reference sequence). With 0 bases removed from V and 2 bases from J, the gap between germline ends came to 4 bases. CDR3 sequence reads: CATSRDWQETQYF. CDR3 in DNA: TGTGCCACCAGCAGAGACTGGCAAGAGACCCAGTACTTC.

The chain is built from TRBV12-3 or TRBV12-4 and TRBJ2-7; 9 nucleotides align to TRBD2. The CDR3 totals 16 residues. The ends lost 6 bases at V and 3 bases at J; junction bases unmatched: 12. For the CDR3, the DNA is TGTGCCAGCAGCCTTCGGGGGGCGGGAGGGCTCTACGAGCAGTACTTC. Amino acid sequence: CASSLRGAGGLYEQYF.

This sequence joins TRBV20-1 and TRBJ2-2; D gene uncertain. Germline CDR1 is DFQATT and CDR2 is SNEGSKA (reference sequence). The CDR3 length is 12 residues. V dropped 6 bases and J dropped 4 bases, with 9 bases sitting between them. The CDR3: CSALSPTGELFF. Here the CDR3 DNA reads TGCAGTGCCCTGAGTCCCACCGGGGAGCTGTTTTTT.